The T cell receptor beta chain under discussion was sequenced for a study of blood T cell repertoires in COVID-19. V gave up 6 bases and J gave up 4 bases; unmatched junction bases: 10. CDR1 SNHLY and CDR2 FYNNEI come from the germline V gene. CDR3 length equals 15 residues. Sequenced by immunoSEQ multiplex PCR; TCRdb stores in-frame clones only, minus some. The table shows 250,000 to 300,000 clones, with about four fifths occurring only once. This chain links TRBV2 with TRBJ2-5; TRBD1 matches 8 bases. This TCR was recovered from a woman in her late teens or twenties with acute or convalescent COVID-19. Sequencing was carried out using peripheral blood. For the CDR3, the DNA is TGTGCCAGCAGGGAACAGGGGGTTGCTCGAGAGACCCAGTACTTC. This sequence encodes CASREQGVARETQYF.